The present entry profiles one T cell receptor beta chain with its context. Sequencing used immunoSEQ multiplex PCR; TCRdb keeps in-frame clones, though not all of them. The table lists 50,000 to 65,000 clones, about 90% of them singletons. The CDR3 has 14 amino acids. J was trimmed by 8 bases and V by 2 bases; bases with no gene match: 6. Germline CDR1 and CDR2: MNHEY and SVGAGI. The data belong to a study of T cell changes during pregnancy in multiple sclerosis. This TCR was sampled from a female donor in good health, enrolled as a control in a pregnancy study. The chain employs TRBV6-5 and TRBJ1-2, with 9 bases that match TRBD1. The material sequenced was peripheral blood, taken in the third trimester of pregnancy. The CDR3 region has the DNA TGTGCCAGCAGTTACGGGACAGGGAGGGGCGGCTACACCTTC. Translated, it gives CASSYGTGRGGYTF.